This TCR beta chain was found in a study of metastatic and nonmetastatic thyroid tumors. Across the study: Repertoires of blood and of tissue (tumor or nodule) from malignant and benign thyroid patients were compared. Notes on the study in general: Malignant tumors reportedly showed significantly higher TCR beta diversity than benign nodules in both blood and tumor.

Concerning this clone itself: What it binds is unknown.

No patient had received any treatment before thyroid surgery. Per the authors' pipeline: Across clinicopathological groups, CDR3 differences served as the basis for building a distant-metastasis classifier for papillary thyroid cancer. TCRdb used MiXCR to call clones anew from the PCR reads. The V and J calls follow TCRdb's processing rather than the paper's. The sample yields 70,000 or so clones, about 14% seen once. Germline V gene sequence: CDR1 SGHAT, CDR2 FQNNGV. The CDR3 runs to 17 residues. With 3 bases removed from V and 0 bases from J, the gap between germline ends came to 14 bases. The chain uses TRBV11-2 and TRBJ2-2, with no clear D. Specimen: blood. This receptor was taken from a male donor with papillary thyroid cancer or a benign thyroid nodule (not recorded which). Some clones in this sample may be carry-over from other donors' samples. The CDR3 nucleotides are TGTGCCAGCAGCTTGGTAGTGGTGGCGGCGAACACCGGGGAGCTGTTTTTT. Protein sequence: CASSLVVVAANTGELFF.